Reported below is one T cell receptor beta chain. The authors' processing: Reference gene primer amplification yielded estimated nucleated cell counts. Sequencing was performed with immunoSEQ multiplex PCR; in TCRdb, only in-frame clones are kept and a portion is missing. V, J and clone size were drawn from that table, and D and trimming were deduced from the DNA. The table includes around 130,000 clones, about four fifths detected once. This sample was included in a study of blood T cell repertoires in COVID-19. This CDR3 spans 18 amino acids. Germline lookup yields CDR1 SGHRS and CDR2 YFSETQ. Trimming removed 0 bases from V and 0 bases from J, with 16 bases in between.

Sequenced input: peripheral blood. V is TRBV5-1 and J is TRBJ2-1, with D maybe TRBD2 (7 bases). This TCR was sampled from a woman aged 25 to 45 who had recovered from COVID-19. CDR3 sequence reads: CASSLVAGAPFSYNEQFF. The CDR3, as DNA: TGCGCCAGCAGCTTGGTTGCGGGGGCCCCTTTCTCCTACAATGAGCAGTTCTTC.